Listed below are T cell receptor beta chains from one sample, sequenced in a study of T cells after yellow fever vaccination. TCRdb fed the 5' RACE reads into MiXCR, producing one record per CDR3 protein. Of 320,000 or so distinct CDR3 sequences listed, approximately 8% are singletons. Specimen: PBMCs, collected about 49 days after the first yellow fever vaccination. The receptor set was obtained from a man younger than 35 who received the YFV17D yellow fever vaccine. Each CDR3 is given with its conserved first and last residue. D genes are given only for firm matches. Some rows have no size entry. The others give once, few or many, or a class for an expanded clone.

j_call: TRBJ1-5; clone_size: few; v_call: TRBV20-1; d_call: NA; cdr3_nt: TGCAGCTCCCAGTCCGGGGGAAGAGGCAATCAGCCCCAGCATTTT; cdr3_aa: CSSQSGGRGNQPQHF
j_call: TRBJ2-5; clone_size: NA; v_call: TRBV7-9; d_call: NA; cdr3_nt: TGTGCCAGCAGCCCGGGGACGATTGGTGGGGAGACCCAGTACTTC; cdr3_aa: CASSPGTIGGETQYF
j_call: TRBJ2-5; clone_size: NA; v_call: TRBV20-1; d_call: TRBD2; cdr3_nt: TGCAGTGCCAGGACGGCGGGACTAGCGGTGGGGGAGACCCAGTACTTC; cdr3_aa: CSARTAGLAVGETQYF
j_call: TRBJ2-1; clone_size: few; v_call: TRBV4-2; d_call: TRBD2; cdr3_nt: TGTGCCAGCAGCCGGACGACTAGCATACTCAGTGAGCAGTTCTTC; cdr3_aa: CASSRTTSILSEQFF
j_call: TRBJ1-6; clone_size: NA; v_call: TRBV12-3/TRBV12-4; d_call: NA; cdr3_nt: TGTGCCAGCAGCTTCCAGACAGGTACTTCACCCCTCCACTTT; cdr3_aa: CASSFQTGTSPLHF
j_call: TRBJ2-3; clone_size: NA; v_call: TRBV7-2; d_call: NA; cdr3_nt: TGTGCCAGCAGCTACCAGGCGACAGATACGCAGTATTTT; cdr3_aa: CASSYQATDTQYF
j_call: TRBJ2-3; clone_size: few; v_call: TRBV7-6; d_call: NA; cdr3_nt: TGTGCCAGCAGCATAGGACGGGTTGGAGATACGCAGTATTTT; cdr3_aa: CASSIGRVGDTQYF
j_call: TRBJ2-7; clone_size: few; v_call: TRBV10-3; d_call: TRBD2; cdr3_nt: TGTGCCATCAGGACTAGCGGGACCTACGAGCAGTACTTC; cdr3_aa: CAIRTSGTYEQYF
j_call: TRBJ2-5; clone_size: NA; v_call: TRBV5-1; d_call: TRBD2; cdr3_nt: TGCGCCAGCAGTCCCCAAGGGACTAGCAAAGAGACCCAGTACTTC; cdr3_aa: CASSPQGTSKETQYF
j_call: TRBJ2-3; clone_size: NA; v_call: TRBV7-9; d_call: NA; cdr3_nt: TGTGCCAGCAGCTTACCTATCGCCTTCACAGATACGCAGTATTTT; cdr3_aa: CASSLPIAFTDTQYF
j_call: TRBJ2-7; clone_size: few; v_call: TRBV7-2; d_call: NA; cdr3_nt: TGTGCCAGCAGCGGAGACAAATTTTCGCGGGGGCTAGAGCAGTACTTC; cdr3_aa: CASSGDKFSRGLEQYF
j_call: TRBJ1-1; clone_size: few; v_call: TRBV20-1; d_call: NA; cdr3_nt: TGCAGTGCCCTCGGGGTGAAAACTGAAGCTTTCTTT; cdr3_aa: CSALGVKTEAFF
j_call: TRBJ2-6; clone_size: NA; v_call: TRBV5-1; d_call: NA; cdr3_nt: TGCGCCAGCAGCTTGGTTGGTGGGGCCAACGTCCTGACTTTC; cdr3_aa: CASSLVGGANVLTF
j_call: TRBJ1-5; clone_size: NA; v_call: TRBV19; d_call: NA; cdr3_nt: TGTGCCAGTAGTCCCGGAGGGCAAAATCAGCCCCAGCATTTT; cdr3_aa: CASSPGGQNQPQHF
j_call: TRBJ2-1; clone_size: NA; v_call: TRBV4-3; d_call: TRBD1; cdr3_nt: TGCGCCAGCAGCCATACGACAGGGGGCGTTGAGCAGTTCTTC; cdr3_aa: CASSHTTGGVEQFF
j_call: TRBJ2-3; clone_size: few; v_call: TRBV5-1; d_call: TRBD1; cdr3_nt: TGCGCCAGCGGGGGACAGGGGGTGGATACGCAGTATTTT; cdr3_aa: CASGGQGVDTQYF
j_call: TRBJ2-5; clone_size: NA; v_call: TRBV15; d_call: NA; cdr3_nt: TGTGCCACCAGCAGAGATGGGACGGGGTGGACCCAGTACTTC; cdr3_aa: CATSRDGTGWTQYF
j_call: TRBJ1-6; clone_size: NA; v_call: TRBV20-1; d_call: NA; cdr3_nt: TGCAGTGCCCCGACAGCAACCTATAATTCACCCCTCCACTTT; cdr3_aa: CSAPTATYNSPLHF
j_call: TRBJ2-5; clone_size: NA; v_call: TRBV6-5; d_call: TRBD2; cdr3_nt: TGTGCCAGCAGTTACTCAGGGGGACTAGGGCCCGAGACCCAGTACTTC; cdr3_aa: CASSYSGGLGPETQYF
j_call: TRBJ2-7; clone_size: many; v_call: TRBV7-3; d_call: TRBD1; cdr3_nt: TGTGCCAGCAGCCTGGGACAGGACTACGAGCAGTACTTC; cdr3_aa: CASSLGQDYEQYF
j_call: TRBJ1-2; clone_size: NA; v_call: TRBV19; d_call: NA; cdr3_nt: TGTGCCAGTATTGGGGGATCTAACTATGGCTACACCTTC; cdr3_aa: CASIGGSNYGYTF
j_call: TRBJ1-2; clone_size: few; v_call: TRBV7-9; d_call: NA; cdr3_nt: TGTGCCAGCAGTCGGTTGATAGTCGATGGCTACACCTTC; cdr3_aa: CASSRLIVDGYTF
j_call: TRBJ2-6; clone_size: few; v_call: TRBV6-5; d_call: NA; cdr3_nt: TGTGCCAGCAGTTACAGTCCTGTCTCTGGGGCCAACGTCCTGACTTTC; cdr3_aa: CASSYSPVSGANVLTF
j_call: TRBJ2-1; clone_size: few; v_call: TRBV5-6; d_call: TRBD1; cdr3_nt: TGTGCCAGCAGCTTTCAGGGGGCGAATGAGCAGTTCTTC; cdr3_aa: CASSFQGANEQFF
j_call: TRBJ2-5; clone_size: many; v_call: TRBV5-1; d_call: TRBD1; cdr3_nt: TGCGCCAGCAGCGGATGGACAGGGCCTGAGACCCAGTACTTC; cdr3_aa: CASSGWTGPETQYF
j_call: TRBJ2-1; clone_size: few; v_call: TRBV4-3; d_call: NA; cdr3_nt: TGCGCCAGCAGCCAGCGGACCATCGGAGGGGATGAGCAGTTCTTC; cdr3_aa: CASSQRTIGGDEQFF
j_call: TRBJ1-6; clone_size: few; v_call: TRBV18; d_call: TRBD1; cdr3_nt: TGTGCCAGCTCAGCAACGACAGGGGGCAATTCACCCCTCCACTTT; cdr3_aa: CASSATTGGNSPLHF
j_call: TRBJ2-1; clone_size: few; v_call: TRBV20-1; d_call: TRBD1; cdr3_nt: TGCAGTGCTAGGGGGGCGGGGACAGGCTACAATGAGCAGTTCTTC; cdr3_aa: CSARGAGTGYNEQFF
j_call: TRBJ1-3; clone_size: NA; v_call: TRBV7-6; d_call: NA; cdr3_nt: TGTGCCAGCAGCCCGGCTCGGTTCGGGGGGCCTGATGGAAACACCATATATTTT; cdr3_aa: CASSPARFGGPDGNTIYF
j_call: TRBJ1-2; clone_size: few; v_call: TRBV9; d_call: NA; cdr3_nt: TGTGCCAGCAGCGCCCTCAGGGTGCCGGGGGGCTACACCTTC; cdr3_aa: CASSALRVPGGYTF
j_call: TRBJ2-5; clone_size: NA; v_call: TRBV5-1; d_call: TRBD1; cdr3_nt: TGCGCCAGCAGCCCGGGACAGGTCCCCGAACAAGAGACCCAGTACTTC; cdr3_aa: CASSPGQVPEQETQYF
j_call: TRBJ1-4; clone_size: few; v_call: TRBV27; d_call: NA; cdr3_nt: TGTGCCAGCAGTTTATCTGCACGGCCCGGGCGACTGTTTTTT; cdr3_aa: CASSLSARPGRLFF
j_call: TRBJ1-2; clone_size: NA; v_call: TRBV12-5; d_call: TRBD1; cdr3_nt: TGTGCTAGTGGTTTGGTACTAGACAGGGTGCCGTGGAACTATGGCTACACCTTC; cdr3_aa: CASGLVLDRVPWNYGYTF
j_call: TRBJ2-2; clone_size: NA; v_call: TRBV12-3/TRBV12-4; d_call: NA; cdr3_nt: TGTGCCAGCAAGCTGGGAGGCACCGGGGAGCTGTTTTTT; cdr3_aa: CASKLGGTGELFF
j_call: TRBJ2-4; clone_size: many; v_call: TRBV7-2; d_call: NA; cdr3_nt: TGTGCCAGCAGCTTAGCAGGCCCTCGGGACATTCAGTACTTC; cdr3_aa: CASSLAGPRDIQYF
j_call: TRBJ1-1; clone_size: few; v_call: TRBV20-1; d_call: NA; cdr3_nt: TGCAGTGCTAGAGATCCTGGCGAGGTGAACACTGAAGCTTTCTTT; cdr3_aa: CSARDPGEVNTEAFF
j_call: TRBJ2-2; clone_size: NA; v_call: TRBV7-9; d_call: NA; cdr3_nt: TGTGCCAGCAGCTACGACGGGACCGGGGAGCTGTTTTTT; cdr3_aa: CASSYDGTGELFF
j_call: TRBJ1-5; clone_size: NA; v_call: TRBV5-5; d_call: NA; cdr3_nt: TGTGCCAGGAGCCCCGGCCTGGCCAGGGAAGGCAATCAGCCCCAGCATTTT; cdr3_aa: CARSPGLAREGNQPQHF
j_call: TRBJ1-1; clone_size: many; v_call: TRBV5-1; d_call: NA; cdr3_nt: TGCGCCAGCAGCTTGGTATCGGGGACTGAAGCTTTCTTT; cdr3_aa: CASSLVSGTEAFF
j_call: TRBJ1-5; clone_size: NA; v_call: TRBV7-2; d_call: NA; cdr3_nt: TGTGCCAGCAGCCCTGCTTGGGCTAGCAATCAGCCCCAGCATTTT; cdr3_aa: CASSPAWASNQPQHF
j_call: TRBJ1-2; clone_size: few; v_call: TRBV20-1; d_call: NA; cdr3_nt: TGCAGTGCTAGAGACCCCCCCCGGACGGGCTACACCTTC; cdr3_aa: CSARDPPRTGYTF
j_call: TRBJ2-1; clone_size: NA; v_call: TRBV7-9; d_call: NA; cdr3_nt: TGTGCCAGCAGCTCCCCGGGGCCGCAGTTCTTC; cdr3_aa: CASSSPGPQFF
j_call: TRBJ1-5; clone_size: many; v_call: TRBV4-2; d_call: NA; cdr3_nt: TGTGCCAGCAGCCAAGGGGAGGGGACAAGCAATCAGCCCCAGCATTTT; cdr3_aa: CASSQGEGTSNQPQHF
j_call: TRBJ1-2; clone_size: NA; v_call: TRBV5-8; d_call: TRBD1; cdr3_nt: TGTGCCAGCAGCTTGGGGTCGACAGGGACCATAAACTATGGCTACACCTTC; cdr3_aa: CASSLGSTGTINYGYTF
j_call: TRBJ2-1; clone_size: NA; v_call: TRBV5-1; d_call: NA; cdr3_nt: TGCGCCAGCAGCTTGGGACCTGGCGATGAGCAGTTCTTC; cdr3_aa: CASSLGPGDEQFF
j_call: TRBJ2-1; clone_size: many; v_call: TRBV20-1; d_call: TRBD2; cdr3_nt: TGCAGTGGTCGGAGCGGGGGGAGCTCCTACAATGAGCAGTTCTTC; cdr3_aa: CSGRSGGSSYNEQFF
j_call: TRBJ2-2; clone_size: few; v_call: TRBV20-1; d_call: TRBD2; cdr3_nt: TGCAGTGCTAGAGCGGGAGCGGGGGGCTCGAACACCGGGGAGCTGTTTTTT; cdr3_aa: CSARAGAGGSNTGELFF
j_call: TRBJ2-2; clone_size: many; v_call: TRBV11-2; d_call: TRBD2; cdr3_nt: TGTGCCAGCAGCTTATTAGCGGGCCCAAACACCGGGGAGCTGTTTTTT; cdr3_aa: CASSLLAGPNTGELFF
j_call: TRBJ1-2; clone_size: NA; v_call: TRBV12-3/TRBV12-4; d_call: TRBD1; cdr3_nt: TGTGCCAGCAGCCGGACAGGGGGTAGTGGCTACACCTTC; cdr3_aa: CASSRTGGSGYTF
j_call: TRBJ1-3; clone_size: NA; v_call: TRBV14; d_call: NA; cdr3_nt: TGTGCCAGCAGCCAACAGGGGAGTGGCACCATATATTTT; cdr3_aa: CASSQQGSGTIYF
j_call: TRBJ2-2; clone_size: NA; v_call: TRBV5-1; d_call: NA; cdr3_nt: TGCGCCAGCAGCCCCCTAGGGCATAGCACCGGGGAGCTGTTTTTT; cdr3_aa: CASSPLGHSTGELFF
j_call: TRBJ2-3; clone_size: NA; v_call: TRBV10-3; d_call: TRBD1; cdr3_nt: TGTGCCATCACGGGACAGGAGGTCGGCACAGATACGCAGTATTTT; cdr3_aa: CAITGQEVGTDTQYF